Shown below are 23 T cell receptor beta chains from a single sample sequenced in a study of immune cell composition in non-small cell lung cancer. Some clones are missing from TCRdb's copy, which holds only in-frame ones; the method was immunoSEQ multiplex PCR. The sample lists some 16,000 clones; 70% to 85% were seen once. Normal lung sampling was at least 3 cm from the tumour, as distant as possible. This same sample was also part of a study on CD4 T cells in lung cancer.

The sample comprised non-adjacent lung tissue. The receptors shown here come from a human donor with non-small cell lung cancer.

V is TRBV5-6 and J is TRBJ1-2, with D possibly matching TRBD1 (6 bases). The CDR3 runs 14 residues. Between the trimmed V and J ends, which lost 4 bases and 4 bases, there was a span of 14 bases. Germline V CDR1 and CDR2: SGHDT, YYEEEE. CDR3: CASSPVDRPYGYTF. In DNA, the CDR3 is TGTGCCAGCAGCCCCGTCGACAGGCCCTATGGCTACACCTTC.

The chain recombines TRBV5-1 with TRBJ2-5; 10 positions match TRBD2. Trimming took 0 bases from V and 1 from J; bases not matched to a gene: 9. The CDR3 spans 18 residues. Per germline, CDR1 SGHRS and CDR2 YFSETQ. CDR3 loop: CASSLDPSSGGSQETQYF. The CDR3 region has the DNA TGCGCCAGCAGCTTGGACCCTTCTAGCGGGGGTAGCCAAGAGACCCAGTACTTC.

This clone was seen just once. The rearrangement uses TRBV7-2 and TRBJ1-4; D is unclear. The CDR3 loop spans 17 amino acids. Looked up from germline, CDR1 is SGHTA and CDR2 is FQGNSA. Trimming shortened V by 1 base and J by 0 bases, and 12 bases separated the two germline ends. The chain's CDR3 is CASSLGQAYATNEKLFF. The CDR3 DNA sequence: TGTGCCAGCAGCTTAGGGCAGGCATACGCAACTAATGAAAAACTGTTTTTT.

This sequence joins TRBV30 and TRBJ2-5; a possible D gene is TRBD1 (6 bases). The germline V gene encodes CDR1 GTSNPN and CDR2 SVGIG (reference sequence). The germline V and J ends were trimmed by 3 bases and 2 bases, with 16 bases remaining between them. This CDR3 region has 15 residues. For the CDR3, the DNA is TGTGCCTGGAGCAGAACAGGGAAACGTCAAGAGACCCAGTACTTC. It translates to CAWSRTGKRQETQYF.

The chain uses TRBV4-2 and TRBJ2-3; TRBD1 or TRBD2 may be the D gene (5 bases each). The germline V and J ends were trimmed by 2 bases and 4 bases, with 16 bases remaining between them. The CDR3 extends over 16 amino acids. Germline CDR1 and CDR2: LGHNA and YNFKEQ. Written as DNA, the CDR3 is TGTGCCAGCAGCCAACCCAAGGGACCTCCCCCAGATACGCAGTATTTT. The encoded protein is CASSQPKGPPPDTQYF.

This clone was found a few times. The CDR3 protein is CASSEALLRSSPLHF. The CDR3 DNA sequence: TGTGCCAGCAGTGAAGCCTTACTCCGAAGCTCACCCCTCCACTTT. V is TRBV6-1 and J is TRBJ1-6; D uncertain. This CDR3 region has 15 residues. V was cut by 0 bases and J by 10 bases, with 13 bases left in between. The V gene's germline CDR1 is MNHNS and CDR2 SASEGT.

The chain joins TRBV29-1 to TRBJ2-3, with 9 bases lining up with TRBD1. This CDR3 is 15 amino acids long. After removal of 3 bases from V and 1 base from J, the junction contained 5 bases not matched to a gene. Germline V lookup: CDR1 SQVTM, CDR2 ANQGSEA. In nucleotides, the CDR3 is TGCAGCGTTGACCCGACAGGGGGAGGCACAGATACGCAGTATTTT. As protein: CSVDPTGGGTDTQYF.

This chain links TRBV7-8 with TRBJ1-1; TRBD1 might be the D (6 bases). With 1 base removed from V and 1 base from J, the gap between germline ends came to 16 bases. The CDR3 totals 17 residues. Germline CDR1 is SGHVS and CDR2 is FQNEAQ. The CDR3: CASSLEGGLGTNTEAFF. The CDR3 nucleotides are TGTGCCAGCAGCTTAGAGGGGGGATTGGGCACGAACACTGAAGCTTTCTTT.

The V gene is TRBV28, the J gene TRBJ1-4; 11 bases are a match to TRBD1. Germline-derived CDR1 and CDR2 are MDHEN and SYDVKM. The CDR3 spans 16 residues. V lost 6 bases and J lost 7; bases outside the gene matches: 10. This CDR3 is CASSPGTGGFREKLFF. The DNA for the CDR3 is TGTGCCAGCAGCCCCGGGACAGGGGGGTTTCGTGAAAAACTGTTTTTT.

The gene calls are TRBV19 and TRBJ2-2; D not resolved. V dropped 1 base and J dropped 1 base, with 4 bases sitting between them. The V gene's germline CDR1 is LNHDA and CDR2 SQIVND (reference sequence). The CDR3 length is 14 residues. The CDR3 spells CASSIARNTGELFF. The DNA for the CDR3 is TGTGCCAGTAGTATAGCCAGGAACACCGGGGAGCTGTTTTTT.

The rearrangement links TRBV5-1 to TRBJ2-5; 10 bases fit TRBD1. V lost 4 bases to trimming and J lost 2 bases; unmatched junction nucleotides: 5. From germline, CDR1 is SGHRS and CDR2 YFSETQ. This CDR3 has 15 residues. The CDR3 loop reads CASSTTGGGQETQYF. The CDR3 coding sequence is TGCGCCAGCAGCACGACAGGGGGCGGGCAAGAGACCCAGTACTTC. Full variable domain (outside the CDR3, taken from reference TRBV5-1 and TRBJ2-5): KAGVTQTPRYLIKTRGQQVTLSCSPISGHRSVSWYQQTPGQGLQFLFEYFSETQRNKGNFPGRFSGRQFSNSRSEMNVSTLELGDSALYLCASSTTGGGQETQYFGPGTRLLVL.

There are a few counts of this clone. The chain carries TRBV2 and TRBJ1-1; 9 bases match TRBD1. Germline V gene sequence: CDR1 SNHLY, CDR2 FYNNEI. Trimming took 8 bases from V and 1 from J; bases not matched to a gene: 2. CDR3 length equals 13 residues. The CDR3 nucleotides read TGTGCCAGCGCGGACAGGGGGAACACTGAAGCTTTCTTT. Translation gives CASADRGNTEAFF.

This clone was counted a single time. V is TRBV5-1 and J is TRBJ2-2; D remains unclear. The CDR3 runs 13 residues. Trimming took 1 base from V and 6 from J, leaving 7 bases between them. Germline V gives CDR1 SGHRS, CDR2 YFSETQ. DNA for the CDR3: TGCGCCAGCAGCTTGCGGCAGGCCGGGGAGCTGTTTTTT. This translates into CASSLRQAGELFF.

This clone was seen a handful of times. This chain joins TRBV11-3 and TRBJ1-2; the D is unclear. CDR3 length: 14 amino acids. The ends were cut back, 5 bases at V and 4 bases at J, with 14 bases in the middle. From germline, CDR1 is SGHNT and CDR2 YENEEA. The CDR3 region is CASSPGSSPYGYTF. CDR3 DNA sequence: TGTGCCAGCAGCCCCGGGAGTTCCCCCTATGGCTACACCTTC.

The chain couples TRBV5-1 to TRBJ1-4; tentatively, D is TRBD1 (5 bases). Trimming took off 0 bases at V and 3 bases at J, with 9 bases between the two ends. CDR3 size: 15 residues. The germline V gene encodes CDR1 SGHRS and CDR2 YFSETQ. DNA of the CDR3: TGCGCCAGCAGCTTGGCCGGGGCCCCTAATGAAAAACTGTTTTTT. Residues: CASSLAGAPNEKLFF.

The J gene is TRBJ1-2, the V gene TRBV9; possibly TRBD1 for D (6 bases). Germline V lookup: CDR1 SGDLS, CDR2 YYNGEE. The CDR3 runs to 17 residues. Trimming took off 3 bases at V and 4 bases at J, with 22 bases between the two ends. The CDR3 bases are TGTGCCAGCAGCGGGCAATTAGCGGGACATACCATCTATGGCTACACCTTC. This gives the protein CASSGQLAGHTIYGYTF.

J is TRBJ1-2 and V is TRBV9, with no clear D. The CDR3 spans 15 residues. Germline loops: CDR1 SGDLS, CDR2 YYNGEE. Trimming left V 0 bases short and J 2 bases short, with 11 bases between. CDR3 coding DNA: TGTGCCAGCAGCGTAGGTGGACGAGCGAACTATGGCTACACCTTC. Amino acid sequence: CASSVGGRANYGYTF.

The V call is TRBV9, the J call TRBJ2-7; D might be TRBD1 (7 bases). The germline V and J ends were trimmed by 4 bases and 5 bases, with 13 bases remaining between them. CDR1 and CDR2 (germline): SGDLS, YYNGEE. This CDR3 region has 13 residues. In DNA form, the CDR3 reads TGTGCCAGCAGCTTAGCAGGGGGGAACGAGCAGTACTTC. This gives the protein CASSLAGGNEQYF.

J is TRBJ1-2 and V is TRBV5-6; no reliable D call. This CDR3 region has 16 residues. Trimming took 4 bases from V and 2 from J, leaving 18 bases between them. Germline V gene data show CDR1 as SGHDT and CDR2 as YYEEEE. The CDR3 sequence is CASSPPRNKINYGYTF. The CDR3 DNA reads as TGTGCCAGCAGCCCCCCCCGGAACAAGATAAACTATGGCTACACCTTC.

This clone was observed a handful of times. The chain is built from TRBV7-3 and TRBJ2-7; TRBD1 matches 10 bases. From germline, CDR1 is SGHTA and CDR2 FQGTGA. The V and J ends lost 6 bases and 11 bases, in that order; junction bases with no gene match: 13. The CDR3 loop spans 14 amino acids. CDR3 loop: CASSLTGGSVEKYF. The CDR3 DNA reads as TGTGCCAGCAGTTTGACAGGGGGCAGCGTAGAGAAGTACTTC.

V usage is TRBV19 and J usage is TRBJ2-6, with TRBD1 matching 10 bases. Losses at the gene ends were 6 bases for V and 4 bases for J; bases not matched to a gene: 12. There are 18 residues in the CDR3. Germline lookup yields CDR1 LNHDA and CDR2 SQIVND (reference sequence). CDR3 sequence reads: CASRKSGTGALGANVLTF. The CDR3 DNA reads TGTGCCAGTAGAAAGTCCGGGACAGGGGCCCTCGGGGCCAACGTCCTGACTTTC.

This chain uses TRBV7-2 with TRBJ2-5; unclear D gene. The germline V and J ends were trimmed by 5 bases and 5 bases, with 12 bases remaining between them. The CDR3 is 13 amino acids. Germline V lookup: CDR1 SGHTA, CDR2 FQGNSA. CDR3 sequence (DNA): TGTGCCAGCAGCCTCACACCCCCGGAGACCCAGTACTTC. Translated: CASSLTPPETQYF.

The chain joins TRBV18 to TRBJ2-3; D gene uncertain. The germline CDR1 and CDR2 sequences are KGHSH and LQKENI. This CDR3 contains 14 residues. V was pared by 0 bases and J by 0 bases, with 4 bases between. Written as DNA, the CDR3 is TGTGCCAGCTCACCACCGGTTAGCACAGATACGCAGTATTTT. It encodes CASSPPVSTDTQYF. The entire variable domain, with the rest obtained from reference TRBV18 and TRBJ2-3, is as follows: NAGVMQNPRHLVRRRGQEARLRCSPMKGHSHVYWYRQLPEEGLKFMVYLQKENIIDESGMPKERFSAEFPKEGPSILRIQQVVRGDSAAYFCASSPPVSTDTQYFGPGTRLTVL.